This TCR beta chain was identified during a study of blood T cell repertoires in COVID-19 (dated by TCRdb to the early 2020s). In terms of the full investigation: Samples covering the acute and convalescent phases of COVID-19 were provided by collaborators in the United States, Italy and Spain. The material from the prospective study consisted of cDNA or gDNA derived from T cells, B-cell-depleted T cells, or PBMCs. Deeply sampled blood TCRbeta repertoires from subjects exposed to, actively infected with, or recovered from COVID-19 were included in the dataset. A freely available public database, intended as a resource for researchers studying the immune response to SARS-CoV-2, is where the repertoires were released. The samples were drawn from two sources: the first 160 participants of the ongoing ImmuneRACE study, and fewer than 1,500 subjects contributed by 6 global collaborators. Sample metadata almost always included a de-identified subject ID, COVID-19 status, age in years and sex. Where available, HLA class I and class II types were obtained from metadata supplied by the sample provider rather than from assay-based typing. The paper's findings and limits, for the study overall: Clinical and demographic metadata were provided uncurated, with the amount varying by source and participant.

On this clone: The clone's antigen remains unknown. No base-level quality is on record; no much larger clone is a single base apart.

In Seattle, one collaborating source enrolled patients while the infection was active and tracked those patients longitudinally over the course of disease. The collaborating institutions used their own protocols to collect whole blood in K2EDTA tubes. For TCRbeta analysis, collaborators shipped samples as frozen whole blood, isolated PBMCs, or DNA extracted from either of those sample types. TCRbeta CDR3 regions were amplified from genomic DNA by means of the immunoSEQ Assay, a bias-controlled multiplex PCR. The authors' analysis ran thus. The number of nucleated cells in each sample was estimated by amplification of reference gene primers within the assay. Sequence reads were collapsed and filtered to measure the absolute abundance of every unique TCRbeta CDR3 rearrangement. For each sample, productive Simpson clonality was calculated as the square root of Simpson's diversity index over productive rearrangements. TCRdb re-hosts the immuneACCESS table, in-frame sequences only. Its copies lack some clones; in the studies checked, an unresolved V gene accounts for under half of them, and the cause for the rest is not known. D and trimming were read from the DNA, whereas the V and J calls and clone size are those reported in that table. The sample profile shows some 250,000 clones; about four fifths of them were found once. Of the sample, 7.5% to 8% is held by the ten largest clones.

Trimming removed 5 bases from V and 6 bases from J, leaving 16 bases between the germline ends. In the germline V gene, CDR1 corresponds to SGHVS and CDR2 to FQNEAQ. The CDR3 covers 14 residues, taking in both the cysteine and the phenylalanine. Left in the record is the CDR3 DNA by itself, 42 bases read in frame from the first base. The clonotype was recovered from a woman over 75 with COVID-19, enrolled during active disease. Material: peripheral blood. The V and J genes are TRBV7-8 and TRBJ1-1; TRBD1 might be the D gene, on 6 matching bases. The CDR3 in this case is CASSLRDTSPEAFF. The DNA reads as follows: TGTGCCAGCAGCCTACGGGACACCTCCCCTGAAGCTTTCTTT.